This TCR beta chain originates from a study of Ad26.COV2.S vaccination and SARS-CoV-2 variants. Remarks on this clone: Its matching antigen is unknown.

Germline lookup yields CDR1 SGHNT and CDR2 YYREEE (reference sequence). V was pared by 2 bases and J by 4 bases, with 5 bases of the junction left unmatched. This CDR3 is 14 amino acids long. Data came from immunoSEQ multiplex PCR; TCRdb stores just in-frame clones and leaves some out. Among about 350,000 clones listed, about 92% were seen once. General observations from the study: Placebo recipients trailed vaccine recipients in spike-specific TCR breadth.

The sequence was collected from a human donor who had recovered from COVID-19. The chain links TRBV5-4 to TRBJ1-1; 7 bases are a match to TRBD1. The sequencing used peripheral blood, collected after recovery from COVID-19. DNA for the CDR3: TGTGCCAGCAGCTTAACCACAGGGGTCACTGAAGCTTTCTTT. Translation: CASSLTTGVTEAFF.